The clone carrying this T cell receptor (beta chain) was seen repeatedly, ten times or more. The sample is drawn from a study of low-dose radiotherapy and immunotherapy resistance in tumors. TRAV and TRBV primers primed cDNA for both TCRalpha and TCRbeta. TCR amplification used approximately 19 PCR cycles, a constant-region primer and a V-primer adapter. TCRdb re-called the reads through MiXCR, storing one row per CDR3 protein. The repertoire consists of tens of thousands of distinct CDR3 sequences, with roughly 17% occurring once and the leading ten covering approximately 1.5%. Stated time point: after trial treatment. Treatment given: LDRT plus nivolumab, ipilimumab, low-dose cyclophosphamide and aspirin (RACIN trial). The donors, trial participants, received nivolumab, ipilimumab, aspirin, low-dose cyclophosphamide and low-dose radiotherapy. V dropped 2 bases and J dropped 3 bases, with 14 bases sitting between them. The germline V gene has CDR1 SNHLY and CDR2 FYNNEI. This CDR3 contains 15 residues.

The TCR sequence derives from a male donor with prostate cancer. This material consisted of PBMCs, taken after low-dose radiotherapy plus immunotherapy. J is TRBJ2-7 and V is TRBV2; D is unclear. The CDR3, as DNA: TGTGCCAGCAGTGAATTGGATGGGCTTCGCTACGAGCAGTACTTC. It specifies CASSELDGLRYEQYF.